This TCR beta chain was sequenced during a study of human T cells and chemical hapten exposure listed by TCRdb under 2021. Context from the whole study: For sensitization, 2% DPC in acetone was applied to a roughly 2 cm by roughly 2 cm area of upper inner arm skin. Under 30 alopecia patients gave blood for TCR sequencing at one to four time points (pre-sensitization, 2, 6 and 24 weeks). The study tracked peripheral blood TCR repertoire changes in vivo during primary and secondary sensitization to the hapten diphenylcyclopropenone (DPC) in alopecia patients. Weekly therapeutic DPC doses were additionally applied to the scalp of patients throughout the roughly 25-week study period. Alopecia areata with under or over 50% scalp involvement, alopecia totalis and alopecia universalis were represented in the patient cohort, which was mostly female. Libraries were combined into a pool for sequencing, and differences in TCR yield between samples came mainly from small differences in library volumes within the pool. Blood samples were taken from patients before sensitization (week 0) and then at 2, 6 and about 24 weeks after DPC sensitization. Patch testing was done on the upper back using Finn chambers containing 0.01% DPC, and results were scored after 6 days according to International Contact Dermatitis Research Group standards. Study-level results and caveats: Because every patient had alopecia, a presumed autoimmune disease, the patients' immune response might differ from that of healthy individuals. Compared with pre-sensitization or healthy control sets, expanded TCRs formed significantly more large CDR3 similarity clusters, which is consistent with antigen-driven responses. No change with DPC sensitization was found in the number of TCRs above 1 in 1000 frequency, and no evidence of global repertoire structure alterations was found. Patch test score was positively correlated with the number of PT1 expanded TCRs, with significance at thresholds 8, 16 and 32 but not at 4. After repeated subsampling, changes were observed in the strength of the expansion versus patch-test correlation and in the threshold at which the correlation became significant.

Library prep was done by RACE. The listed sequencing device is NextSeq 500. During library preparation, unique molecular identifiers were attached to individual cDNA molecules so that TCRs could be counted quantitatively and reproducibly. From each blood RNA sample, both TCR alpha and TCR beta chains were sequenced. The source study handled its data this way. Samples had a median of 95,638 TCRs, with a range from roughly 23,224 to 700,000. V, J and CDR3 annotation of the TCR reads was performed with the Decombinator software suite. For PS versus PT1 abundance plots, all samples were subsampled to the same number of TCRs (28,000). Expanded TCRs were defined as absent before sensitization and observed at least eight times at the 2-week time point. TCRdb itself trimmed the public reads at Q25 with fastp, ran MiXCR and retained productive beta chains. Merged by CDR3 protein, the rows form single entries marked with the most common genes and DNA. TCRdb, rather than the study authors, made the V and J calls. This sample gives roughly 200,000 distinct CDR3 sequences in total; approximately 26% of them show up just once. The biggest ten clones account for 2.5% of the sample.

Based on the germline V gene, the CDR1 and CDR2 sequences are SGHRS and YFSETQ. Including cysteine and phenylalanine, the CDR3 has 16 amino acids. Here the CDR3 DNA is all that survives: 48 bases in frame from base 1. Germline trimming: 7 bases from V, 3 bases from J; junction bases outside gene matches: 13. Sample time point, as interpreted from the label and publication: patch test 3, about 24 weeks after DPC sensitization. Per the publication, the treatment or condition label means: therapeutic diphenylcyclopropenone sensitization with weekly scalp DPC. At every patch-test visit, the blood draw took place before the patch test was put on. Eligible patients were aged 18 to 70, diagnosed with alopecia, deemed suitable for DPC therapy, and excluded if pregnant. Total RNA was extracted from unfractionated whole blood collected in Tempus Blood RNA tubes. About this clonotype itself: Its antigen remains unidentified. Base-call qualities are not available, and no considerably larger clone is one nucleotide away.

The chain joins TRBV5-1 to TRBJ2-1, with 7 bases matching TRBD2. The source of this sequence is a woman aged 40-49 years with alopecia areata. Some clones in this sample may be carry-over from other donors' samples. This sample comprised whole blood, obtained in connection with sensitization to the hapten diphenylcyclopropenone (DPC). In nucleotide form, the sequence is TGCGCCAGCTGGAGGGGCAGCGGGGTTGACTACAATGAGCAGTTCTTC. This yields the protein CASWRGSGVDYNEQFF.